The 10 T cell receptor beta chains presented below share a single source sample, sequenced in a study of identical twins. One entry per CDR3 protein, called by TCRdb with MiXCR from the 5' RACE reads. The sample carries some 570,000 distinct CDR3 sequences, more than 20% recorded once. This same sample was also taken into another study, of yellow fever vaccine responses in identical twins.

The specimen sequenced was CD4+ T cells sorted from blood. These receptors originate from a woman under 30 in good health.

The V call is TRBV29-1, the J call TRBJ2-6, with D perhaps TRBD1 (6 bases). The length of the CDR3 is 14 residues. In germline, CDR1 is SQVTM, CDR2 ANQGSEA. V shed 7 bases and J shed 1 base, with 11 bases lying between them. Here the CDR3 reads CSARTESGANVLTF. The CDR3 coding sequence is TGCAGCGCCAGGACAGAGTCTGGGGCCAACGTCCTGACTTTC.

This clonotype occurred a few times. This chain links TRBV12-3 or TRBV12-4 with TRBJ2-1; perhaps D is TRBD1 or TRBD2 (5 bases each). CDR3 size: 12 residues. The V end lost 2 bases, the J end lost 10 bases, and 9 bases lay between the germline ends. Here the CDR3 DNA reads TGTGCCAGCAGTTTAACTCGGGGCGAGCAGTTCTTC. Protein sequence: CASSLTRGEQFF.

This chain uses TRBV7-9 with TRBJ2-3; TRBD2 matches 7 bases. Germline V gene data show CDR1 as SEHNR and CDR2 as FQNEAQ (reference sequence). V lost 2 bases, J lost 3 bases, and 8 bases stayed unmatched. This CDR3 has 16 amino acids. The CDR3 region has the DNA TGTGCCAGCAGCTTACTTCCAGGGAGGGTGACAGATACGCAGTATTTT. It encodes CASSLLPGRVTDTQYF.

This clonotype was detected a few times. The chain recombines TRBV5-1 with TRBJ1-6; no clear D gene. V dropped 2 bases and J dropped 0 bases, with 6 bases sitting between them. The germline V gene has CDR1 SGHRS and CDR2 YFSETQ. The CDR3 sequence is 15 residues long. The CDR3, as DNA: TGCGCCAGCAGCTTCGAGAGCTCCTATAATTCACCCCTCCACTTT. It encodes CASSFESSYNSPLHF.

The chain couples TRBV10-3 to TRBJ1-5, with D maybe TRBD1 (6 bases). The CDR3 extends over 14 amino acids. The germline gives CDR1 ENHRY, CDR2 SYGVKD. Deletions cut 0 bases from V and 6 bases from J, with 9 bases between. This chain's CDR3 is CAISESRGVQPQHF. DNA for the CDR3: TGTGCCATCAGTGAGTCGAGGGGGGTTCAGCCCCAGCATTTT.

This clonotype has only a few counts. The chain carries TRBV6-2 or TRBV6-3 and TRBJ2-3; 8 bases are shared with TRBD2. The ends lost 6 bases at V and 8 bases at J; junction bases unmatched: 22. CDR1 and CDR2 (germline): MNHEY, SVGEGT. The CDR3 runs to 18 residues. The CDR3 spells CASRPLAAGTGTRATQYF. In DNA form, the CDR3 reads TGTGCCAGCAGGCCACTAGCGGCGGGAACTGGGACCCGAGCTACGCAGTATTTT.

Only a few counts were recorded for this clonotype. J is TRBJ1-2 and V is TRBV12-3 or TRBV12-4; 9 bases match TRBD1. The CDR3 covers 13 residues. V gave up 6 bases and J gave up 3 bases; unmatched junction bases: 2. CDR3 DNA sequence: TGTGCCAGCAGCTGGGACAGGGACTATGGCTACACCTTC. This translates into CASSWDRDYGYTF.

In its sample, this clonotype was seen a few times. This chain connects TRBV20-1 to TRBJ2-2, with D hard to call. Germline assignment: CDR1 DFQATT and CDR2 SNEGSKA (reference sequence). The CDR3 is 15 residues long. Deletions cut 1 base from V and 0 bases from J, with 9 bases between. CDR3 coding DNA: TGCAGTGCTAGAGCGGCCGGATCGAACACCGGGGAGCTGTTTTTT. Amino acid sequence: CSARAAGSNTGELFF.

This CDR3 is CASSLYGRGASHQPQHF. The CDR3 DNA reads TGTGCCAGCAGTTTATACGGGCGGGGGGCGTCCCATCAGCCCCAGCATTTT. The rearrangement uses TRBV12-3 or TRBV12-4 and TRBJ1-5; the D gene is possibly TRBD1 (6 bases). The length of the CDR3 is 17 residues. V was shortened by 2 bases and J by 5 bases, with 19 bases between the two germline ends.

The chain links TRBV2 to TRBJ2-7; D might be TRBD2 (5 bases). The CDR3 runs to 13 residues. V lost 6 bases and J 3 bases, leaving 12 bases between the germline ends. Per germline, CDR1 SNHLY and CDR2 FYNNEI. CDR3 in DNA: TGTGCCAGCAGGGACTTATCTTACTACGAGCAGTACTTC. Residues: CASRDLSYYEQYF.